The clone carrying this TCR beta chain was picked up a small number of times. Its matching antigen is unknown. The CDR3 end falls 3 residues outside the read, so it is completed with the germline J gene. The sample comes from a study of T cell clonality in common variable immunodeficiency. From germline, CDR1 is SGHTA and CDR2 FQGNSA. This CDR3 comprises 15 residues. The V segment lost 3 bases and the J segment 7 bases; nucleotides outside the gene matches: 7. Study observations and caveats: Authors noted CVID clonality's cause needs subpopulation repertoire sequencing. CVID subjects had higher TCRbeta clonality than healthy controls, most marked in about a third. Fewer deletions and N-nucleotide insertions were reportedly seen in common variable immunodeficiency TCR beta sequences.

Assay used: immunoSEQ multiplex PCR; TCRdb lists only in-frame clones, some missing. In total the sample includes about 6,600 clones, none of them seen once. Diagnosis required reduced IgG, IgA and/or IgM with specific antibody deficiency. Caucasian heritage predominated among both patients and controls. The chain joins TRBV7-2 to TRBJ2-1; TRBD2 agrees at 9 bases. The sample comprised peripheral blood mononuclear cells. This receptor was identified in a human donor with common variable immunodeficiency. CDR3 loop: CASSFTSGPLNEQFF. The CDR3 DNA, read in part, is TGTGCCAGCAGCTTTACTAGCGGGCCTCTTAATGAG.